The next 13 T cell receptor beta chains were all read from a single sample in a study of T cells in localized non-small cell lung cancer. TCRdb's table, derived via immunoSEQ multiplex PCR, lists solely in-frame clones and lacks some. The table lists more than 20,000 clones, about 87% of them singletons. This specimen was peripheral blood, taken before any cancer treatment. These TCRs come from a male donor aged 60 or over with stage I squamous cell lung carcinoma.

The chain links TRBV27 to TRBJ2-3, with D perhaps TRBD2 (5 bases). The CDR3 sequence is 13 residues long. V lost 6 bases and J lost 2, with 9 bases in between. CDR1 is MNHEY and CDR2 is SMNVEV in the germline V gene (reference sequence). The CDR3 nucleotides read TGTGCCAGCAGGGGGAGATTCACAGATACGCAGTATTTT. Translation gives CASRGRFTDTQYF.

The chain employs TRBV5-1 and TRBJ2-1, with D perhaps TRBD1 (5 bases). V lost 2 bases, J lost 0 bases, and 15 bases lay in between. CDR3 length: 17 residues. Germline assignment: CDR1 SGHRS and CDR2 YFSETQ. CDR3: CASSLVTVSSSYNEQFF. The CDR3 nucleotides are TGCGCCAGCAGCTTAGTGACAGTCTCAAGCTCCTACAATGAGCAGTTCTTC.

The chain carries TRBV5-4 and TRBJ2-1; no definite D call. This CDR3 is built from 12 residues. V gave up 0 bases and J gave up 9 bases, with 7 bases separating them. CDR1 is SGHNT, CDR2 YYREEE, per germline (reference sequence). The CDR3 protein is CASSLDGREQFF. Written as DNA, the CDR3 is TGTGCCAGCAGCTTGGATGGTCGTGAGCAGTTCTTC.

The chain joins TRBV4-2 to TRBJ1-1; unclear D gene. Trimming removed 4 bases at V and 1 base at J, with 13 bases between. Germline CDR1 is LGHNA and CDR2 is YNFKEQ. The CDR3 runs to 15 residues. The CDR3 loop reads CASSRGFGQNTEAFF. The DNA of the CDR3 is TGTGCCAGCAGCCGAGGTTTCGGGCAGAACACTGAAGCTTTCTTT.

CDR3 in DNA: TGCGCCAGCAGCTTCCTAGCGGGGGGCACAGATACGCAGTATTTT. Translation gives CASSFLAGGTDTQYF. The rearrangement links TRBV5-1 to TRBJ2-3; 10 positions agree with TRBD2. V gave up 2 bases and J gave up 1 base; unmatched junction bases: 1. This CDR3 region has 15 residues. Germline V lookup: CDR1 SGHRS, CDR2 YFSETQ. Full variable domain (remainder filled in from reference TRBV5-1 and TRBJ2-3): KAGVTQTPRYLIKTRGQQVTLSCSPISGHRSVSWYQQTPGQGLQFLFEYFSETQRNKGNFPGRFSGRQFSNSRSEMNVSTLELGDSALYLCASSFLAGGTDTQYFGPGTRLTVL.

V usage is TRBV25-1 and J usage is TRBJ1-1; 8 bases agree with TRBD1. The CDR3 spans 15 residues. The ends lost 4 bases at V and 5 bases at J; junction bases unmatched: 9. CDR1 is MGHDK, CDR2 SYGVNS, per germline. CDR3 loop: CASSALGTGGTEAFF. The CDR3, as DNA: TGTGCCAGCAGTGCCTTGGGGACAGGAGGGACTGAAGCTTTCTTT.

The chain combines TRBV5-4 with TRBJ1-1, with D possibly matching TRBD1 (5 bases). Germline CDR1 reads SGHNT; CDR2 reads YYREEE (reference sequence). The V end lost 1 base, the J end lost 7 bases, and 14 bases lay between the germline ends. There are 14 residues in the CDR3. CDR3 in DNA: TGTGCCAGCAGCTTGCTTGGGAAAGGGGATGAAGCTTTCTTT. This translates into CASSLLGKGDEAFF.

This clone was detected only once. V and J are TRBV4-1 and TRBJ1-1; 7 positions agree with TRBD1. Germline CDR1 is MGHRA and CDR2 is YSYEKL. V lost 7 bases to trimming and J lost 4 bases; unmatched junction nucleotides: 9. The CDR3 extends over 14 amino acids. CDR3 in amino acids: CASTRGGVGTEAFF. The CDR3 region has the DNA TGCGCCAGCACACGAGGGGGCGTCGGCACTGAAGCTTTCTTT.

The chain employs TRBV29-1 and TRBJ1-1, with unresolved D. The V end was cut by 7 bases, the J end by 0 bases, with 15 bases between. Germline V gives CDR1 SQVTM, CDR2 ANQGSEA. The CDR3 is made up of 14 amino acids. CDR3 protein: CSGLPGTLNTEAFF. As DNA, the CDR3 is TGCAGCGGCTTACCGGGAACGCTGAACACTGAAGCTTTCTTT.

In its sample, this clone was seen once. J is TRBJ1-6 and V is TRBV7-3; 9 nucleotides agree with TRBD1. This CDR3 is 17 amino acids long. Trimming cost V 4 bases and J 1 base; bases outside gene matches: 5. Germline V gene sequence: CDR1 SGHTA, CDR2 FQGTGA. The CDR3 loop reads CASSYGQGLSYNSPLHF. The CDR3 DNA is TGTGCCAGCAGCTACGGACAGGGGTTGTCCTATAATTCACCCCTCCACTTT.

The chain joins TRBV4-2 to TRBJ1-1; no reliable D call. CDR1 is LGHNA, CDR2 YNFKEQ, per germline. This CDR3 has 12 residues. The V end was cut by 1 base, the J end by 7 bases, with 7 bases between. The CDR3 here is CASSQGGIEAFF. CDR3 nucleotides: TGTGCCAGCAGCCAAGGAGGAATTGAAGCTTTCTTT.

This chain connects TRBV5-1 to TRBJ2-3; D unclear. Between the trimmed V and J ends, which lost 1 base and 2 bases, there was a span of 14 bases. There are 16 residues in the CDR3. In germline, CDR1 is SGHRS, CDR2 YFSETQ. Written as DNA, the CDR3 is TGCGCCAGCAGCTTGAGGGCAGGAGCCGTCACAGATACGCAGTATTTT. This codes for CASSLRAGAVTDTQYF.

This chain joins TRBV6-1 and TRBJ1-4; D call uncertain. Germline V gives CDR1 MNHNS, CDR2 SASEGT. The CDR3 totals 15 residues. Trimming pared 4 bases from V and 3 bases from J, leaving 12 bases between. CDR3 sequence reads: CASSGGAAPNEKLFF. Here the CDR3 DNA reads TGTGCCAGCAGTGGTGGCGCCGCCCCTAATGAAAAACTGTTTTTT.